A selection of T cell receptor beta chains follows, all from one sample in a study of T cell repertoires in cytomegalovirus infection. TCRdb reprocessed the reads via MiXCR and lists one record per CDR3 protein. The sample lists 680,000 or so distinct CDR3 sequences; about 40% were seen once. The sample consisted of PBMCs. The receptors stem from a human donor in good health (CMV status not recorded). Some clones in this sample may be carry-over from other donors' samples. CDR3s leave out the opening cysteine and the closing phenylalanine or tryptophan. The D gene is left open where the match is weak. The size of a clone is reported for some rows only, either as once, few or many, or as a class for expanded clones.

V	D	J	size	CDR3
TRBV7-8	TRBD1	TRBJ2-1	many	ASSLVGGREQF
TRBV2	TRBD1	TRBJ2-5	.	ASSEEYRGWETQY
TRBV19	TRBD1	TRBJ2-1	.	ASSIEGDRGLNEQF
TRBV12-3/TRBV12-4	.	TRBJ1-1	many	ASERRDMNTEAF
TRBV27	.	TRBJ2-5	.	ASSPSQGRETQY
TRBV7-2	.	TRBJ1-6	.	ASSLEPGARNSPLH
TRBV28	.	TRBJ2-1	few	GSGGSRIIGEQF
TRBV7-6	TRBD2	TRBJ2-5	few	ASSPAGAGQETQY
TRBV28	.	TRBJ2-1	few	ASSFIRGGIYNEQF
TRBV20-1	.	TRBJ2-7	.	SASLARDVYYEQY
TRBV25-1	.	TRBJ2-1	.	ASSELGGPLANEQF
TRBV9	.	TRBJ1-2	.	ASSADARGGNGYT
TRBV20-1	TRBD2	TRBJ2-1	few	SARRGGIGHEQF
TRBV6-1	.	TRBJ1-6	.	ASEETNNSPLH
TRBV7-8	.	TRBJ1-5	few	ASSLRGRSSNQPQH
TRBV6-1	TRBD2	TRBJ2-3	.	ASTLGLAASDTQY
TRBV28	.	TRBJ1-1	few	ASSIPLPGLVTEAF
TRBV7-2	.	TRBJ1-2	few	ASSPSTGLRSVGYT
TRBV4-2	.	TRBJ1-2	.	ASSQDSGDTDYGYT
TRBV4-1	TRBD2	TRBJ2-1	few	ASSREEASGRAGHEQF
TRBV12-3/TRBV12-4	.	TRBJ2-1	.	ASSPGVGHNEQF
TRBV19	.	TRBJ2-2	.	ASSYPNQGSPGEMF
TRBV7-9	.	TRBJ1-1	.	ASSLEAGLTAMNTEAF
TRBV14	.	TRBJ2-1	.	ASRPPAGTHNEQF
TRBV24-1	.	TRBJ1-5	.	ATSDLATAGDYDQPQH
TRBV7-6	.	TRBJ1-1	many	ASSRLGQQGDEAF
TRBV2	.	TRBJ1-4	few	ASSLRGIDEKLF
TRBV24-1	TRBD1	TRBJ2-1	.	ATSDWTGPDNNEQF
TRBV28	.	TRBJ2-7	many	ASSFSVRQDFYEQY
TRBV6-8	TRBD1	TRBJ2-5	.	ASRPGQTYQETQY
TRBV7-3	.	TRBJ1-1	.	ASSLIPGAGSTEAF
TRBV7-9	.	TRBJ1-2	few	ASSARIQVPRANYGYT
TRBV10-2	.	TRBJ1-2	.	ASTRPGRLYGYT
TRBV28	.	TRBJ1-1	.	ASSFLAGPEAF
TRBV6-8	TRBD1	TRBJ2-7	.	ASRGTGGAPEQY
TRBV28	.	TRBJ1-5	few	ASSYLPARGNQPQH
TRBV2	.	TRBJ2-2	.	ASSAGRGTANTGELF
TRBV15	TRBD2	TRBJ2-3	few	ATSRRLAGGQGTDTQY
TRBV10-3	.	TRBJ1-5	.	AISEFDQPQH
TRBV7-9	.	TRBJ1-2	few	ASSLVGQDYYGYT
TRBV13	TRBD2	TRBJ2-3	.	ASTRGRGTDTQY
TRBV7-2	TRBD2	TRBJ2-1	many	ASSARFTSGGRRSYNEQF
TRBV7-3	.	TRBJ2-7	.	ASSPRAVSSYEQY
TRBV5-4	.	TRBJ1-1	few	ALGGRRGRNTEAF
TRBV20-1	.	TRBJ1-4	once	SAPGTSGKLF
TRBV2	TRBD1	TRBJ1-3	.	ASSPYRGLTDTIY
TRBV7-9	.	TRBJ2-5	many	ASSPTIYETQY
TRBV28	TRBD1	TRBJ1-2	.	ASSLQGQSRNGYT
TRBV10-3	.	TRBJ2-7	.	AITSTGSYEQY
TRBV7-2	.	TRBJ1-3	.	ASSLVLGTPY